This T cell receptor (beta chain) was captured by sequencing in a study of T cell responses to AZD1222 COVID-19 vaccine. The repertoire was sequenced with immunoSEQ multiplex PCR; TCRdb's copy has only in-frame clones and lacks some. The sample records 150,000 or so clones, around 86% being singletons. Here the sequenced sample was peripheral blood, taken on day 0 of AZD1222 vaccination. The clonotype originates from an adult in good health.

The DNA for the CDR3 is TGCGCCAGCAGCCCCCGGACTAGCGGGGGCCCTATTTCCTACAATGAGCAGTTCTTC. This sequence encodes CASSPRTSGGPISYNEQFF. The V and J genes are TRBV5-1 and TRBJ2-1; TRBD2 aligns across 13 bases. V shed 4 bases and J 1 base; nucleotides not matched to a gene: 11. CDR1 and CDR2 from the germline V gene are SGHRS and YFSETQ. The CDR3 is 19 residues long.